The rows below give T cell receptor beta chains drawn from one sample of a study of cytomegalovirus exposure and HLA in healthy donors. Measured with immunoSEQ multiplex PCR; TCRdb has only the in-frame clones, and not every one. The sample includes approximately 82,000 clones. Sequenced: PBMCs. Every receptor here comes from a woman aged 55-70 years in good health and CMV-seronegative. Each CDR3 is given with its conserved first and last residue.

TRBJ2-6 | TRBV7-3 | CASSGPGGSGANVLTF
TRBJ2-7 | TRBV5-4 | CASSPGLETEQYF
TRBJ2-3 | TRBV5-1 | CASSLGSGHPTDTQYF
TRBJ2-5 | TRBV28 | CASTMGQLQETQYF
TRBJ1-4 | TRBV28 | CASSLGNGQGGWKLFF
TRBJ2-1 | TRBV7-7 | CASSGGGSKDEQFF
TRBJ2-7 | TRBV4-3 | CASSQDARDRATYEQYF
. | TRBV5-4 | CASSLDGPSGRAYEQYF
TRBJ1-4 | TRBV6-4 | CTSSGGQEGVTNEKLFF
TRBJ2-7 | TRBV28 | CASSAGQGWDEQYF
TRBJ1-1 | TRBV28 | CASSPSDRGPRKAFF
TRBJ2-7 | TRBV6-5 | CASSYFRDRVEQYF
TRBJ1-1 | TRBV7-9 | CASSLLAGNTEAFF
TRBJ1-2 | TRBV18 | CASSPQDYGYTF
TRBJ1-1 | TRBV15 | CATKDRERTEAFF
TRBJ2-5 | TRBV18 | CASSPLLREGRETQYF
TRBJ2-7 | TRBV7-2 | CASSESGSSYEQYF
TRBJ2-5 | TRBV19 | CASSYRLAGMFGETQYF
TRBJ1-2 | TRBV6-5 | CASRTTANYGYTF
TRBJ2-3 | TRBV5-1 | CASSLAAGITDTQYF
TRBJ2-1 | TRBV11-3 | CASSPGGTGGNEQFF
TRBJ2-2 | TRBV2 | CASRAGVSGELFF
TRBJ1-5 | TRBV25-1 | CASSEIQANQPQHF
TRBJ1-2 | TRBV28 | CASSRGQGDGYTF
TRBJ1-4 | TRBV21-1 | CASRPQGENEKLFF
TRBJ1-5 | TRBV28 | CASSPQGISNQPQHF
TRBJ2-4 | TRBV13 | CASSLRQGPIAKNIQYF
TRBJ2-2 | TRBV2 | CASTGGRAINTGELFF
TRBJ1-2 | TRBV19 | CASVDRPNYGYTF
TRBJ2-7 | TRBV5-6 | CASSFLGRQGYEQYF
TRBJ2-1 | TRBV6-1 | CASSDSGSYNEQFF
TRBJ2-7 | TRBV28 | CASSTIGWATSSGYEQYF
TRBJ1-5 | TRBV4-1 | CASSQDRGDQPQHF
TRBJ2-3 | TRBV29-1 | CSVARGMGTDTQYF
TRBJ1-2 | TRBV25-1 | CASSGQGLSYGYTF
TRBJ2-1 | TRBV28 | CASSFHREGGEQFF
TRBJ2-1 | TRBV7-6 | CASSPQRDNTYNEQFF
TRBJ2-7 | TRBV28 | CASSYRLTGAHYEQYF
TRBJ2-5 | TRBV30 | CAWSVLAGDRETQYF
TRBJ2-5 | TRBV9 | CASSVPSHSGTQYF
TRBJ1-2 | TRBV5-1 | CASSLDSYGYTF
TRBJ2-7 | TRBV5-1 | CASSLTGEMGYEQYF
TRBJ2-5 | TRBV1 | CTSSRSTRGGETQYF
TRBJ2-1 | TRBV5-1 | CASSLAAGGGEQFF
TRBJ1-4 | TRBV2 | CASSEARSLLFF
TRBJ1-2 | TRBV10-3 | CASRGGLGYGYTF
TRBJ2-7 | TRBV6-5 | CATRLRYHGPYEQYF
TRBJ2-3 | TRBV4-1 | CASSAGPQSTDTQYF
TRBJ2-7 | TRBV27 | CASRQTGRYEQYF
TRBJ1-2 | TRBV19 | CASSIPGNYGYTF
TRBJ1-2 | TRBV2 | CASINQGAGYGYTF
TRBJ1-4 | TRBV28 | CASRRAGAHNEKLFF
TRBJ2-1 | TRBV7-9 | CASSLGSGQGINEQFF
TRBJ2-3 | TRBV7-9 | CASSPSSPDTQYF